This T cell receptor beta chain was profiled in a study of blood T cells in healthy people across ages. As to this clonotype: What it binds is not known.

The ends were cut back, 2 bases at V and 4 bases at J, with 23 bases in the middle. CDR3 length: 18 amino acids. The germline CDR1 and CDR2 sequences are LGHDT and YNNKEL (reference sequence). The authors ran a second PCR of 7 to 11 cycles using a sample-barcoded 5' primer and a J-beta primer mix. From the 5' RACE reads, TCRdb called clonotypes with MiXCR, one entry per CDR3 protein. The sample has about 1,600,000 distinct CDR3 sequences, around 42% seen once. General study points: Researchers report that TCR beta diversity correlated strongly with naive T cell percentage.

The TCR sequence derives from a woman aged 18-30 years in good health. The material sequenced was blood. The chain couples TRBV3-1 to TRBJ1-2, with D possibly matching TRBD1 (5 bases). The CDR3 DNA reads as TGTGCCAGCAGCCAAAGGGACGCTACGGCGGGACGGGTCTATGGCTACACCTTC. Encoded protein: CASSQRDATAGRVYGYTF.